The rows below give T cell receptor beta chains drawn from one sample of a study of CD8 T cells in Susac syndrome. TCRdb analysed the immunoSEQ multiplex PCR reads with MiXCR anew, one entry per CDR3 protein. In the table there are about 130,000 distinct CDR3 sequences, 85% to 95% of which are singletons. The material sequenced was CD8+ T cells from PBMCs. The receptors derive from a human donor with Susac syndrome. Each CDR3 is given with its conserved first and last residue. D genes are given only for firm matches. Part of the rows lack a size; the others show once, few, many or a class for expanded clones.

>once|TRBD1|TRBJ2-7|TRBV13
CASSLGGQGSYEQYF
TGTGCCAGCAGCTTAGGGGGACAGGGTTCCTACGAGCAGTACTTC
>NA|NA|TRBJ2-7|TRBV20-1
CSARPTATHYEQYF
TGCAGTGCTAGACCGACCGCGACACATTACGAGCAGTACTTC
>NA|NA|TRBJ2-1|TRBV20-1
CSAAPAQYYNEQFF
TGCAGTGCTGCCCCGGCCCAGTACTACAATGAGCAGTTCTTC
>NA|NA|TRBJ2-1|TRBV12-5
CASGLVLGPVQFF
TGTGCTAGTGGTTTGGTACTTGGTCCTGTGCAGTTCTTC
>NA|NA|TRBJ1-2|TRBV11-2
CASRKPGLRDYGYTF
TGTGCCAGCAGAAAACCAGGGCTAAGGGACTATGGCTACACCTTC
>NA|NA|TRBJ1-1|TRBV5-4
CASSPTEGDTEAFF
TGTGCCAGCAGCCCCACGGAGGGAGACACTGAAGCTTTCTTT
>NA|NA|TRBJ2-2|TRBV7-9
CASSVNVGTGELFF
TGTGCCAGCAGCGTCAACGTCGGCACCGGGGAGCTGTTTTTT
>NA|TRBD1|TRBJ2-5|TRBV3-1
CASSQETGWGETQYF
TGTGCCAGCAGCCAAGAGACAGGGTGGGGAGAGACCCAGTACTTC
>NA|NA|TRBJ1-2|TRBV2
CASSESWNPNYGYTF
TGTGCCAGCAGTGAATCGTGGAACCCTAACTATGGCTACACCTTC
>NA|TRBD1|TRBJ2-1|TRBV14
CASTLQGDSSYNEQFF
TGTGCCAGCACTCTACAGGGGGACAGCTCCTACAATGAGCAGTTCTTC
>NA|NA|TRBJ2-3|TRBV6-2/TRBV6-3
CASTLAVGDTQYF
TGTGCCAGTACCCTAGCAGTCGGAGATACGCAGTATTTT